This TCR beta chain was found in a study of cytomegalovirus exposure and HLA in healthy donors. J was trimmed by 1 base and V by 6 bases; bases with no gene match: 4. CDR1 LNHDA and CDR2 SQIVND come from the germline V gene (reference sequence). The CDR3 is 14 amino acids. Findings and limits, study-wide: Clusters of TCRs from the first cohort tended to co-occur in the roughly 120 validation repertoires (as a later analysis found).

A note on this clone: What it binds is not known.

Assay: immunoSEQ multiplex PCR; the TCRdb copy retains only in-frame clones and omits some. The profile covers 150,000 to 200,000 clones, with 86% appearing a single time and roughly 6% taken by the ten largest. Sequencing was performed on PBMCs. The TCR originated in a woman in her twenties or thirties in good health and CMV-seronegative. The rearrangement uses TRBV19 and TRBJ1-1; 8 positions match TRBD1. CDR3 protein: CASRDGTGNTEAFF. The DNA for the CDR3 is TGTGCCAGTAGAGACGGGACAGGGAACACTGAAGCTTTCTTT.